The source of this T cell receptor (beta chain) is a study of cytomegalovirus exposure and HLA in healthy donors. Study summary: Among a few hundred genotyped donors, about 85% fell in the Caucasian-associated ancestry cluster.

Study-wide points: About 150 TCR beta chains were listed as cytomegalovirus-associated. Accurate prediction of HLA-A and HLA-B alleles (for most subjects) was reportedly achieved from TCR beta sequences.

The PCR ran on 60 Vbeta and 13 Jbeta primers. Here immunoSEQ multiplex PCR was the method, and the copy in TCRdb shows in-frame clones only, minus some. In the table there are some 57,000 clones, about 81% of which are singletons. Germline V CDR1 and CDR2: SGHDT, YYEEEE. V was clipped by 2 bases and J by 8 bases; unmatched bases: 6. This CDR3 has 13 residues. Concerning this clone itself: Its antigen is not identified.

Material for sequencing was PBMCs. The rearrangement links TRBV5-6 to TRBJ1-2; 7 bases map to TRBD1. The receptor was isolated from a woman in her 30s in good health and CMV-seronegative. The DNA of the CDR3 is TGTGCCAGCAGCTTATACAGGGGTGTAGGCTACACCTTC. The encoded protein is CASSLYRGVGYTF.